The 29 T cell receptor beta chains below all came from one sample that was sequenced in a study of blood T cells in healthy people across ages (dated by TCRdb to the mid-2010s). Libraries were built with 5' RACE. Data came from an Illumina HiSeq 2500. The second PCR ran for about 7 to 11 cycles and used a J-beta primer mix along with a sample-barcoded 5' primer. Using fastp trimming at Q25 and MiXCR clonotype assembly, TCRdb reanalyzed the public sequencing data and kept in-frame beta chains. Merged by CDR3 protein, the rows form single entries marked with the most common genes and DNA. Within this sample are about 1,400,000 distinct CDR3 sequences, with approximately 60% of them counted one time only. 5.5% to 8% of the sample lies in the top ten. Sequencing used blood. Every receptor here comes from a man between 18 and 35 years old in good health.

This clonotype showed up just once. The rearrangement joins TRBV27 to TRBJ2-1; no clear D. Germline lookup yields CDR1 MNHEY and CDR2 SMNVEV (reference sequence). V lost 4 bases, J lost 4 bases, and 8 bases lay in between. CDR3 size: 13 residues. CDR3 protein: CASSSEWYNEQFF. The CDR3, as DNA: TGTGCCAGCAGTTCCGAATGGTACAATGAGCAGTTCTTC.

This chain connects TRBV4-1 to TRBJ2-3; unclear D gene. Trimming took 4 bases from V and 5 from J, leaving 16 bases between them. The CDR3 contains 15 residues. CDR1 is MGHRA and CDR2 is YSYEKL in the germline V gene. The CDR3 spells CASSPNPQALDTQYF. CDR3 bases: TGCGCCAGCAGCCCGAACCCCCAGGCCCTAGATACGCAGTATTTT.

The chain uses TRBV2 and TRBJ2-7; the D gene is possibly TRBD1 (6 bases). V shed 4 bases and J shed 2 bases, with 12 bases lying between them. The CDR3 contains 14 residues. The germline gives CDR1 SNHLY, CDR2 FYNNEI. This CDR3 is CASSGQAATYEQYF. The CDR3 nucleotides read TGTGCCAGCAGTGGACAGGCCGCCACCTACGAGCAGTACTTC.

The chain recombines TRBV6-6 with TRBJ2-7; maybe TRBD2 (6 bases). The CDR3 is 15 amino acids. Per germline, CDR1 MNHNY and CDR2 SVGAGI (reference sequence). V lost 10 bases and J lost 4, with 23 bases in between. The CDR3 reads CAISPPGGVVYEQYF. Written as DNA, the CDR3 is TGTGCCATCTCACCTCCCGGGGGAGTAGTTTACGAGCAGTACTTC.

The chain has TRBV9 and TRBJ2-1; perhaps TRBD1 as D (6 bases). V shed 1 base and J shed 1 base, with 9 bases lying between them. This CDR3 is built from 15 residues. CDR1 SGDLS and CDR2 YYNGEE come from the germline V gene. CDR3 nucleotides: TGTGCCAGCAGCGTACAGGGGTTATCCTACAATGAGCAGTTCTTC. As protein: CASSVQGLSYNEQFF.

A single count supports this clonotype. J is TRBJ1-1 and V is TRBV14, with a tentative D call TRBD1 (6 bases). Germline V CDR1 and CDR2: SGHDN, FVKESK. The CDR3 spans 15 residues. Deletions cut 1 base from V and 1 base from J, with 10 bases between. The CDR3 DNA sequence: TGTGCCAGCAGCCAAGCAGGGGCTCGGAACACTGAAGCTTTCTTT. This sequence encodes CASSQAGARNTEAFF.

The chain links TRBV4-1 to TRBJ2-4; TRBD2 matches at 8 bases. The end of the DNA aligns better with TRBJ2-5, so the J call may be wrong. Per the germline V gene, CDR1 is MGHRA and CDR2 is YSYEKL. This CDR3 has 15 amino acids. CDR3: CASRSTSGSGETQYF. For the CDR3, the DNA is TGCGCCAGCAGATCTACCAGCGGGAGTGGAGAGACCCAGTACTTC.

The chain carries TRBV5-1 and TRBJ2-7, with TRBD2 matching 7 bases. The CDR3 is made up of 13 amino acids. Germline V gene lookup returns CDR1 SGHRS and CDR2 YFSETQ. Trimming took 5 bases from V and 2 from J; bases not matched to a gene: 4. The CDR3 nucleotides read TGCGCCAGCAGACCTAGCGGAACCTACGAGCAGTACTTC. This sequence encodes CASRPSGTYEQYF.

This chain joins TRBV13 and TRBJ2-7; a weak D match, TRBD2 (5 bases). CDR3 length: 13 residues. In germline, CDR1 is PRHDT, CDR2 FYEKMQ (reference sequence). Trimming pared 5 bases from V and 7 bases from J, leaving 15 bases between. The CDR3 region is CASSPGISGEQYF. CDR3 sequence (DNA): TGTGCCAGCAGCCCGGGGATCTCGGGGGAGCAGTACTTC.

The chain is built from TRBV24-1 and TRBJ1-2, with 7 bases lining up with TRBD1. Per the germline V gene, CDR1 is KGHDR and CDR2 is SFDVKD. J gave up 6 bases and V 3 bases, and 15 bases lay outside the gene matches. This CDR3 spans 17 amino acids. CDR3 sequence reads: CATSDPLQGRQGHGYTF. The CDR3 nucleotides read TGTGCCACCAGTGATCCCCTACAGGGGCGTCAGGGTCATGGCTACACCTTC.

The CDR3 reads CSVESRGLETQYF. CDR3 nucleotides: TGCAGCGTTGAGAGCAGGGGGCTGGAGACCCAGTACTTC. The rearrangement joins TRBV29-1 to TRBJ2-5; 8 nucleotides align to TRBD1. CDR1 and CDR2 (germline): SQVTM, ANQGSEA. Trimming at V came to 3 bases and at J to 5 bases, leaving 5 bases not matched to a gene. The CDR3 totals 13 residues.

The chain links TRBV7-9 to TRBJ1-1; possibly TRBD1 for D (5 bases). The germline V gene encodes CDR1 SEHNR and CDR2 FQNEAQ (reference sequence). Between the trimmed V and J ends, which lost 5 bases and 1 base, there was a span of 11 bases. The CDR3 sequence is 14 residues long. The DNA of the CDR3 is TGTGCCAGCAGCCATCTTAGGGGGAACACTGAAGCTTTCTTT. This encodes CASSHLRGNTEAFF.

The chain is built from TRBV7-2 and TRBJ1-4, with TRBD1 identical over 7 bases. This CDR3 region has 15 residues. The ends lost 0 bases at V and 8 bases at J; junction bases unmatched: 6. The germline V gene encodes CDR1 SGHTA and CDR2 FQGNSA. The CDR3 sequence is CASSLAGTEDEKLFF. CDR3 coding DNA: TGTGCCAGCAGCTTAGCCGGGACAGAGGACGAAAAACTGTTTTTT.

The chain is built from TRBV5-1 and TRBJ2-5; 9 bases agree with TRBD1. The V gene end was trimmed by 3 bases and the J gene end by 5 bases; junction bases not matched to a gene: 8. This CDR3 contains 15 residues. CDR1 SGHRS and CDR2 YFSETQ come from the germline V gene. The CDR3 here is CASSSPDRGGETQYF. The CDR3 bases are TGCGCCAGCAGCTCGCCGGACAGGGGAGGCGAGACCCAGTACTTC.

There are a few counts of this clonotype. The gene calls are TRBV6-6 and TRBJ2-3; D is unclear. The V gene lost 0 bases and the J gene lost 3 bases, with 10 bases spanning the gap. The germline gives CDR1 MNHNY, CDR2 SVGAGI (reference sequence). The length of the CDR3 is 15 residues. As DNA, the CDR3 is TGTGCCAGCAGTTACTCGATTGAGAGGACAGATACGCAGTATTTT. This encodes CASSYSIERTDTQYF.

This clonotype was observed a single time. J is TRBJ2-7 and V is TRBV20-1, with TRBD1 matching 11 bases. CDR1 and CDR2 (germline): DFQATT, SNEGSKA (reference sequence). The trim removed 4 bases at V and 0 bases at J, leaving 2 bases unmatched. This CDR3 region has 14 residues. The CDR3 protein is CSATGQGASYEQYF. CDR3 nucleotides: TGCAGTGCTACAGGACAGGGGGCCTCCTACGAGCAGTACTTC.

Concerning this clonotype: One end of the junction fails to match germline, which may point to a read error. The DNA of the CDR3 is TGTGCCGGCAGCCGCGACAGACTTGATATGAACACTGAAGCTTTCTTT. Its protein product is CAGSRDRLDMNTEAFF. The genes are TRBV6-2 or TRBV6-3 and TRBJ1-1, with D possibly matching TRBD1 (5 bases). This CDR3 contains 16 residues. CDR1 is MNHEY and CDR2 is SVGEGT in the germline V gene.

This chain links TRBV28 with TRBJ1-4; 7 bases are a match to TRBD1. This CDR3 contains 14 residues. V shed 11 bases and J 2 bases; nucleotides not matched to a gene: 8. From germline, CDR1 is MDHEN and CDR2 SYDVKM. CDR3 in amino acids: CAGQQGGTNEKLFF. CDR3 nucleotides: TGTGCCGGTCAGCAGGGGGGCACTAATGAAAAACTGTTTTTT.

On this clonotype: The junction and the germline gene differ at one end; a read error may be behind it. The rearrangement joins TRBV20-1 to TRBJ1-6, with a possible D match to TRBD1 (6 bases). The CDR3 extends over 15 amino acids. Germline values: CDR1 DFQATT, CDR2 SNEGSKA (reference sequence). This CDR3 is CSALETGSNNSPIHF. In DNA, the CDR3 is TGCAGTGCTCTTGAGACAGGAAGCAATAATTCACCCATCCACTTT.

J is TRBJ2-1 and V is TRBV20-1; D remains unclear. This CDR3 is built from 11 residues. Germline CDR1 is DFQATT and CDR2 is SNEGSKA (reference sequence). The CDR3 coding sequence is TGCAGCCATGGGGTCTTTGGGGAGCAGTTCTTC. It is translated as CSHGVFGEQFF.

The V gene is TRBV12-3 or TRBV12-4, the J gene TRBJ2-7; no reliable D call. This CDR3 spans 12 amino acids. V lost 6 bases and J 7 bases, leaving 13 bases between the germline ends. CDR3 region: CASRPMGDEQYF. Written as DNA, the CDR3 is TGTGCCAGCAGGCCGATGGGCGATGAGCAGTACTTC.

The gene calls are TRBV12-3 or TRBV12-4 and TRBJ1-4; D might be TRBD1 (6 bases). This CDR3 contains 14 residues. V dropped 5 bases and J dropped 6 bases, with 13 bases sitting between them. CDR3 sequence reads: CASSVQGADEKLFF. The CDR3 nucleotides read TGTGCCAGCAGTGTACAGGGAGCGGATGAAAAACTGTTTTTT.

The rearrangement joins TRBV28 to TRBJ2-4; maybe TRBD1 (6 bases). V was shortened by 5 bases and J by 8 bases, with 13 bases between the two germline ends. CDR1 and CDR2 from the germline V gene are MDHEN and SYDVKM. The CDR3 runs 13 residues. The CDR3 loop reads CASSDNRVDIQYF. CDR3 in DNA: TGTGCCAGCAGTGATAACAGGGTCGACATTCAGTACTTC.

This clonotype has more than one count but fewer than ten. The V gene is TRBV20-1, the J gene TRBJ2-7, with a tentative D call TRBD1 (6 bases). The V end was cut by 6 bases, the J end by 0 bases, with 12 bases between. Germline V gene data show CDR1 as DFQATT and CDR2 as SNEGSKA (reference sequence). CDR3 size: 13 residues. The CDR3: CSARDIYSYEQYF. CDR3 bases: TGCAGTGCCCGGGACATATACTCCTACGAGCAGTACTTC.

This clonotype has a single count. The chain combines TRBV7-2 with TRBJ2-1; TRBD2 agrees at 14 bases. CDR1 is SGHTA, CDR2 FQGNSA, per germline. The CDR3 runs 17 residues. J was trimmed by 2 bases and V by 4 bases; bases with no gene match: 4. CDR3 sequence (DNA): TGTGCCAGCAGCTCCCGACTAGCGGGAGGGACCTACAATGAGCAGTTCTTC. It is translated as CASSSRLAGGTYNEQFF.

J is TRBJ1-1 and V is TRBV5-6; maybe TRBD1 (5 bases). CDR3 length: 13 residues. Germline values: CDR1 SGHDT, CDR2 YYEEEE. Trimming took off 2 bases at V and 10 bases at J, with 15 bases between the two ends. This chain's CDR3 is CASSFGAEAVAFF. In nucleotides, the CDR3 is TGTGCCAGCAGCTTTGGGGCGGAGGCGGTAGCTTTCTTT.

Turning to this clonotype: A much larger clone lies a single base off, so this may be a read error. The chain employs TRBV12-3 or TRBV12-4 and TRBJ2-2; D is unclear. This CDR3 has 16 amino acids. V was clipped by 5 bases and J by 4 bases, with 17 bases between them. The CDR3 reads CASSLKGPLSTGELFF. The CDR3 nucleotides are TGTGCCAGCAGTCTAAAGGGCCCGCTCAGCACCGGGGAGCTGTTTTTT.

The chain links TRBV3-1 to TRBJ2-6; the match to TRBD1 covers 9 bases. Germline assignment: CDR1 LGHDT and CDR2 YNNKEL (reference sequence). The CDR3 spans 17 residues. The ends lost 3 bases at V and 3 bases at J; junction bases unmatched: 6. CDR3 nucleotide sequence: TGTGCCAGCAGCCAGAGCACAGGGGGCTATGGGGCCAACGTCCTGACTTTC. Translation: CASSQSTGGYGANVLTF.

In this sample, this clonotype turned up many times. This rearrangement joins TRBV4-3 to TRBJ2-7; D unresolved. CDR1 and CDR2 from the germline V gene are LGHNA and YSLEER. V was clipped by 4 bases and J by 2 bases, with 15 bases between them. The CDR3 totals 15 residues. The CDR3 loop reads CASSRSAQVAYEQYF. As DNA, the CDR3 is TGCGCCAGCAGCCGCAGTGCCCAGGTCGCCTACGAGCAGTACTTC.